These 16 T cell receptor beta chains were sequenced from one sample in a study of memory CD4+ T cells and cytomegalovirus serostatus. The sort gate was single viable CD3+CD4+CD8-CD45RO+ cells for memory CD4+ T cells. TCRdb keeps only in-frame clones here, not all; method: immunoSEQ multiplex PCR. This table has 50,000 to 70,000 clones, 70% to 75% appearing once. The sequenced material came from memory CD4+ T cells from blood. Receptors were obtained from an adult in good health and CMV-seropositive.

The chain couples TRBV28 to TRBJ1-2; D is uncertain. This CDR3 spans 12 amino acids. Per the germline V gene, CDR1 is MDHEN and CDR2 is SYDVKM. V shed 4 bases and J shed 7 bases, with 10 bases lying between them. The CDR3 sequence: CASSSLPFGYTF. CDR3 bases: TGTGCCAGCAGTTCCCTCCCCTTTGGCTACACCTTC.

This chain uses TRBV28 with TRBJ1-4; no clear D. Trimming stripped 5 bases from V and 13 bases from J, with 14 bases between. Germline loops: CDR1 MDHEN, CDR2 SYDVKM. The CDR3 is 12 amino acids. This CDR3 reads CASSPSDGLLFF. The CDR3 DNA follows: TGTGCCAGCAGTCCGTCAGACGGCCTACTGTTTTTT.

CDR3 loop: CASSFLALGSAGELFF. The CDR3 nucleotides are TGTGCCAGCAGCTTCCTAGCTCTCGGATCGGCGGGGGAGCTGTTTTTT. This sequence joins TRBV7-7 and TRBJ2-2, with a possible D match to TRBD2 (5 bases). The V and J ends lost 3 bases and 8 bases respectively, with 19 bases between them. This CDR3 contains 16 residues. Germline V CDR1 and CDR2: SSHAT, FNYEAQ (reference sequence).

The chain links TRBV19 to TRBJ2-2; 14 bases map to TRBD2. The CDR3 sequence is 17 residues long. Germline CDR1 is LNHDA and CDR2 is SQIVND (reference sequence). V was clipped by 4 bases and J by 8 bases; unmatched bases: 9. In DNA, the CDR3 is TGTGCCAGTAGTACAGACAGGGGACTAGCGGGAGATGGGGAGCTGTTTTTT. Amino acids: CASSTDRGLAGDGELFF. The whole variable domain, filled in from reference TRBV19 and TRBJ2-2, reads DGGITQSPKYLFRKEGQNVTLSCEQNLNHDAMYWYRQDPGQGLRLIYYSQIVNDFQKGDIAEGYSVSREKKESFPLTVTSAQKNPTAFYLCASSTDRGLAGDGELFFGEGSRLTVL.

The table lists this clone with a count of one. This sequence joins TRBV7-2 and TRBJ2-1; D is possibly TRBD2 (5 bases). The CDR3 is made up of 11 amino acids. V lost 6 bases and J 9 bases, leaving 9 bases between the germline ends. In germline, CDR1 is SGHTA, CDR2 FQGNSA. CDR3 sequence: CASRIAGEQFF. As DNA, the CDR3 is TGTGCCAGCAGAATTGCGGGTGAGCAGTTCTTC.

The rearrangement joins TRBV19 to TRBJ1-5; no clear D. Germline CDR1 reads LNHDA; CDR2 reads SQIVND (reference sequence). The CDR3 spans 12 residues. The V end lost 4 bases, the J end lost 0 bases, and 1 base lay between the germline ends. Written as DNA, the CDR3 is TGTGCCAGTAGTACTAGCAATCAGCCCCAGCATTTT. Translation gives CASSTSNQPQHF. Together with reference TRBV19 and TRBJ1-5, the CDR3 gives the full variable domain: DGGITQSPKYLFRKEGQNVTLSCEQNLNHDAMYWYRQDPGQGLRLIYYSQIVNDFQKGDIAEGYSVSREKKESFPLTVTSAQKNPTAFYLCASSTSNQPQHFGDGTRLSIL.

The chain joins TRBV6-5 to TRBJ1-2; TRBD1 agrees at 10 bases. The CDR3 has 15 residues. Germline-derived CDR1 and CDR2 are MNHEY and SVGAGI. The V gene end was trimmed by 7 bases and the J gene end by 7 bases; junction bases not matched to a gene: 12. CDR3 DNA sequence: TGTGCCAGCACTACCCAGCCGGGACAGGGGCCTGGCTACACCTTC. This codes for CASTTQPGQGPGYTF.

This clone was observed a handful of times. V gene TRBV9 combines with J gene TRBJ2-1; the D is unclear. V lost 2 bases to trimming and J lost 2 bases, with 11 bases between them. The CDR3 length is 15 residues. Germline lookup yields CDR1 SGDLS and CDR2 YYNGEE. This CDR3 is CASSVQPNTYNEQFF. The CDR3 DNA reads as TGTGCCAGCAGCGTTCAACCGAATACCTACAATGAGCAGTTCTTC.

The chain employs TRBV6-5 and TRBJ2-1; no clear D. The CDR3 extends over 15 amino acids. V was pared by 8 bases and J by 3 bases, with 17 bases between. Germline loops: CDR1 MNHEY, CDR2 SVGAGI. The CDR3 protein is CASREELKDYNEQFF. The CDR3 bases are TGTGCCAGCCGAGAGGAGCTAAAAGACTACAATGAGCAGTTCTTC.

This rearrangement joins TRBV7-8 to TRBJ2-2; D might be TRBD1 (6 bases). The V end was cut by 5 bases, the J end by 2 bases, with 15 bases between. This CDR3 contains 16 residues. Germline V gene lookup returns CDR1 SGHVS and CDR2 FQNEAQ. The CDR3 bases are TGTGCCAGCAGCCAAACTCGGGACACCAACACCGGGGAGCTGTTTTTT. Amino acid sequence: CASSQTRDTNTGELFF. Variable domain in full (rest from reference TRBV7-8 and TRBJ2-2): GAGVSQSPRYKVAKRGQDVALRCDPISGHVSLFWYQQALGQGPEFLTYFQNEAQLDKSGLPSDRFFAERPEGSVSTLKIQRTQQEDSAVYLCASSQTRDTNTGELFFGEGSRLTVL.

The V and J genes are TRBV21-1 and TRBJ1-1. TRBV21-1 is termed a pseudogene. This CDR3 has 13 residues. The CDR3 DNA reads TGTGCCAGCAGCACCCCCTGTGGGGAGGGAGCTTTCTTT. Translation gives CASSTPCGEGAFF.

The gene calls are TRBV5-6 and TRBJ2-7; 12 bases map to TRBD2. The junction had 7 bases not matched to a gene; V was cut back by 1 base and J by 8 bases. Germline assignment: CDR1 SGHDT and CDR2 YYEEEE. This CDR3 contains 15 residues. CDR3 in DNA: TGTGCCAGCAGCTTGAACCGACTAGCGGGAGTGAAGCAGTACGTC. It translates to CASSLNRLAGVKQYV.

The chain joins TRBV28 to TRBJ1-5; D gene uncertain. This CDR3 is 15 amino acids long. Trimming removed 4 bases at V and 4 bases at J, with 14 bases between. Germline V gene sequence: CDR1 MDHEN, CDR2 SYDVKM. In DNA, the CDR3 is TGTGCCAGCAGTTCGGACCGGTACCTAAATCAGCCCCAGCATTTT. Amino acid sequence: CASSSDRYLNQPQHF.

V gene TRBV6-5 combines with J gene TRBJ2-3; no reliable D call. The germline V and J ends were trimmed by 7 bases and 5 bases, with 7 bases remaining between them. Germline-derived CDR1 and CDR2 are MNHEY and SVGAGI. The CDR3 is made up of 11 amino acids. The CDR3: CASKSGDTQYF. Written as DNA, the CDR3 is TGTGCCAGCAAGTCGGGAGATACGCAGTATTTT.

CDR3 sequence reads: CASSLNGRIEETQYF. CDR3 coding DNA: TGCGCCAGCAGCTTGAACGGGAGAATCGAAGAGACCCAGTACTTC. This chain joins TRBV5-1 and TRBJ2-5; TRBD2 is a possible D gene (6 bases). Trimming removed 1 base from V and 3 bases from J, with 13 bases in between. This CDR3 has 15 residues. CDR1 is SGHRS and CDR2 is YFSETQ in the germline V gene.

This clone was detected once. This chain joins TRBV25-1 and TRBJ1-2; 8 bases fit TRBD1. Germline trimming cut 3 bases from V and 6 bases from J; bases unmatched to any gene: 15. Germline CDR1 MGHDK, CDR2 SYGVNS. This CDR3 spans 17 amino acids. DNA of the CDR3: TGTGCCAGCAGTGATCCCTCATCAGACAGGGGAAGGAATGGCTACACCTTC. Translated, it gives CASSDPSSDRGRNGYTF.